A selection of T cell receptor beta chains follows, all from one sample in a study of CD8+ T cells in alopecia areata. The table came from immunoSEQ multiplex PCR; TCRdb's copy has only in-frame clones and leaves some out. The data contain 61,000 or so clones, about 96% of them singletons. The sample in question was CD8+ T cells sorted from blood, obtained at week 0. The receptors were sampled from a human donor with alopecia areata. Both conserved end residues are part of each CDR3. The order of the fields is V gene, J gene, clone size, D gene, CDR3 DNA, CDR3 protein. The D gene is left open where the match is weak. Size values are once, few and many counts, or a class for expanded clones, and some rows have none.

v_gene: TRBV7-9
j_gene: TRBJ2-1
abundance: -
d_gene: TRBD2
CDR3nt: TGTGCCAGCAGCCCTTCTCTGACTAGCCGGCAGTTCTTC
CDR3aa: CASSPSLTSRQFF

v_gene: TRBV7-6
j_gene: TRBJ2-5
abundance: -
d_gene: -
CDR3nt: TGTGCCAGCAGCCGTACCTCGATGACACAGGGGAGGGAGACCCAGTACTTC
CDR3aa: CASSRTSMTQGRETQYF

v_gene: TRBV6-1
j_gene: TRBJ2-2
abundance: -
d_gene: TRBD2
CDR3nt: TGTGCCAGCAGTGAAGGGGGCGTAAGTGCTGAAATAGCGGGACTGAACACCGGGGAGCTGTTTTTT
CDR3aa: CASSEGGVSAEIAGLNTGELFF

v_gene: TRBV29-1
j_gene: TRBJ1-3
abundance: -
d_gene: -
CDR3nt: TGCAGCGTTGAAGATTTTCCAGGACCTGAAGGAAACACCATATATTTT
CDR3aa: CSVEDFPGPEGNTIYF

v_gene: TRBV19
j_gene: TRBJ2-1
abundance: -
d_gene: -
CDR3nt: TGTGCCAGTAGTATAGAACTAGGTAATGAGCAGTTCTTC
CDR3aa: CASSIELGNEQFF

v_gene: TRBV4-1
j_gene: TRBJ2-7
abundance: -
d_gene: -
CDR3nt: TGCGCCAGCAGCCAAGATGCCAGAAGCTCCTACGAGCAGTACTTC
CDR3aa: CASSQDARSSYEQYF

v_gene: TRBV2
j_gene: TRBJ2-5
abundance: -
d_gene: -
CDR3nt: TGTGCCAGGACCGGCAGTGTGGGTTCCCAAGAGACCCAGTACTTC
CDR3aa: CARTGSVGSQETQYF

v_gene: TRBV7-2
j_gene: TRBJ2-2
abundance: -
d_gene: -
CDR3nt: TGTGCCAGCAGCTTATTGGAAAACACCGGGGAGCTGTTTTTT
CDR3aa: CASSLLENTGELFF

v_gene: TRBV5-1
j_gene: TRBJ2-2
abundance: -
d_gene: -
CDR3nt: TGCGCCAGCGGTACTTCGAACACCGGGGAGCTGTTTTTT
CDR3aa: CASGTSNTGELFF

v_gene: TRBV7-9
j_gene: TRBJ2-7
abundance: once
d_gene: -
CDR3nt: TGTGCCAGCAGCTCGGGGAGAAACGAGCAGTACTTC
CDR3aa: CASSSGRNEQYF

v_gene: TRBV19
j_gene: TRBJ1-2
abundance: -
d_gene: -
CDR3nt: TGTGCCTCTACAGCCCGCGCTGACTCTAACTATGGCTACACCTTC
CDR3aa: CASTARADSNYGYTF

v_gene: TRBV11-3
j_gene: TRBJ1-1
abundance: -
d_gene: -
CDR3nt: TGTGCCAGCAGCCAGGACAGATTCATGAACACTGAAGCTTTCTTT
CDR3aa: CASSQDRFMNTEAFF

v_gene: TRBV30
j_gene: TRBJ1-1
abundance: -
d_gene: -
CDR3nt: TGTGCCTGGAGGGTGGGCTCCGAAGCTTTCTTT
CDR3aa: CAWRVGSEAFF

v_gene: TRBV7-9
j_gene: TRBJ2-7
abundance: -
d_gene: TRBD1
CDR3nt: TGCGCCAGCAGCCGCGGACAGGGAAGGTACGAGCAGTACTTC
CDR3aa: CASSRGQGRYEQYF

v_gene: TRBV7-9
j_gene: TRBJ2-5
abundance: -
d_gene: TRBD2
CDR3nt: TGTGCCAGCAGCTTAATGACTAGCGGGGGGATGTTTCAAGAGACCCAGTACTTC
CDR3aa: CASSLMTSGGMFQETQYF

v_gene: TRBV7-6
j_gene: TRBJ1-3
abundance: -
d_gene: -
CDR3nt: TGTGCCAGCAGCTTAGCGAGTTCCCCTGGAAACACCATATATTTT
CDR3aa: CASSLASSPGNTIYF

v_gene: TRBV7-9
j_gene: TRBJ2-1
abundance: -
d_gene: -
CDR3nt: TGTGCCAGCAGCGGAGCTGAGAATGAGCAGTTCTTC
CDR3aa: CASSGAENEQFF

v_gene: TRBV29-1
j_gene: TRBJ1-2
abundance: -
d_gene: -
CDR3nt: TGCAGCGTTGGTGAGCTCTATGGCTACACCTTC
CDR3aa: CSVGELYGYTF

v_gene: TRBV14
j_gene: TRBJ2-7
abundance: -
d_gene: -
CDR3nt: TGTGCCAGCAGCCACAAATCCTACGAGCAGTACTTC
CDR3aa: CASSHKSYEQYF

v_gene: TRBV7-2
j_gene: TRBJ2-3
abundance: -
d_gene: -
CDR3nt: TGTGCCAGCAGCTTTTACCAGCGGGGCACAGATACGCAGTATTTT
CDR3aa: CASSFYQRGTDTQYF

v_gene: TRBV4-1
j_gene: TRBJ2-2
abundance: -
d_gene: -
CDR3nt: TGCGCCAGCAGCCACGGGGTCGGGGAGCTGTTTTTT
CDR3aa: CASSHGVGELFF

v_gene: TRBV9
j_gene: TRBJ2-7
abundance: -
d_gene: -
CDR3nt: TGTGCCAGCAGCCCCGGGGCCTACGAGCAGTACTTC
CDR3aa: CASSPGAYEQYF

v_gene: TRBV30
j_gene: TRBJ2-7
abundance: -
d_gene: -
CDR3nt: TGTGCCTGGAGTGACGCCTACGAGCAGTACTTC
CDR3aa: CAWSDAYEQYF

v_gene: TRBV6-4
j_gene: TRBJ1-1
abundance: -
d_gene: -
CDR3nt: TGTGCCAGCAGTGAAGGGGACATGGGGACTGAAGCTTTCTTT
CDR3aa: CASSEGDMGTEAFF

v_gene: TRBV6-5
j_gene: TRBJ2-5
abundance: -
d_gene: -
CDR3nt: TGTGCCAGCAGTTACTCGTCAGGGGAACAAGAGACCCAGTACTTC
CDR3aa: CASSYSSGEQETQYF

v_gene: TRBV13
j_gene: TRBJ1-1
abundance: once
d_gene: -
CDR3nt: TGTGCCAGCAGCCCGCGGAACACTGAAGCTTTCTTT
CDR3aa: CASSPRNTEAFF

v_gene: TRBV2
j_gene: TRBJ2-1
abundance: -
d_gene: -
CDR3nt: TGTGCCAGCAAGATGGGGGATTTCCCGTTAAATGAGCAGTTCTTC
CDR3aa: CASKMGDFPLNEQFF

v_gene: TRBV7-2
j_gene: TRBJ2-7
abundance: -
d_gene: -
CDR3nt: TGTGCCAGCAGCTTAGTTTTTGGTGGCGTTCCCTACGAGCAGTACTTC
CDR3aa: CASSLVFGGVPYEQYF

v_gene: TRBV6-5
j_gene: TRBJ1-2
abundance: -
d_gene: -
CDR3nt: TGTGCCAGCAGTTATGGGGGGGCCACTAACTATGGCTACACCTTC
CDR3aa: CASSYGGATNYGYTF

v_gene: TRBV29-1
j_gene: TRBJ1-2
abundance: -
d_gene: TRBD1
CDR3nt: TGCAGCGTTGGGACAGGGACCAATGGCTACACCTTC
CDR3aa: CSVGTGTNGYTF

v_gene: TRBV4-1
j_gene: TRBJ2-3
abundance: -
d_gene: -
CDR3nt: TGCGCCAGCAGCCAAGGACCAAGGGGCTCAGATACGCAGTATTTT
CDR3aa: CASSQGPRGSDTQYF

v_gene: TRBV11-1
j_gene: TRBJ2-7
abundance: -
d_gene: -
CDR3nt: TGTGCCAGCAGCTATGTACGGGGCCCACCGGGCGAGCAGTACTTC
CDR3aa: CASSYVRGPPGEQYF

v_gene: TRBV2
j_gene: TRBJ2-7
abundance: -
d_gene: -
CDR3nt: TGTGCCAGCAGTCAACGCGAGCAGTACTTC
CDR3aa: CASSQREQYF

v_gene: TRBV11-2
j_gene: TRBJ2-7
abundance: -
d_gene: -
CDR3nt: TGTGCCAGCAGCTCCCATGGCCCGAGTCCCCACGAGCAGTACTTC
CDR3aa: CASSSHGPSPHEQYF

v_gene: TRBV10-3
j_gene: TRBJ2-2
abundance: -
d_gene: -
CDR3nt: TGTGCCATCAGTGAGTCGATCTCTGGCTCCATCACCGGGGAGCTGTTTTTT
CDR3aa: CAISESISGSITGELFF

v_gene: TRBV7-9
j_gene: TRBJ2-2
abundance: -
d_gene: TRBD1
CDR3nt: TGTGCCAGCAGCTCCCTACGAGCCCGGGACAGGGGGCCCGGGGAGCTGTTTTTT
CDR3aa: CASSSLRARDRGPGELFF

v_gene: TRBV7-9
j_gene: TRBJ1-2
abundance: -
d_gene: TRBD1
CDR3nt: TGTGCCAGCACCGACGACAGGGGGTGGGATGGCTACACCTTC
CDR3aa: CASTDDRGWDGYTF